The 12 T cell receptor beta chains listed next were all sequenced from one sample in a study of T cell repertoires in cytomegalovirus infection. Via MiXCR, TCRdb re-called the reads, giving one row per CDR3 protein. The data contain 600,000 to 700,000 distinct CDR3 sequences, roughly 30% of them seen just once; the ten biggest clones take up around a sixth. For these TCRs, the target antigens are not known. The source was cultured PBMCs, collected from culture after CMV antigen stimulation. Receptors were obtained from a human donor in good health (CMV status not recorded). Some clones in this sample may be carry-over from other donors' samples.

This rearrangement joins TRBV7-2 to TRBJ2-5, with 8 bases aligning to TRBD2. The ends lost 4 bases at V and 4 bases at J; junction bases unmatched: 11. Germline V lookup: CDR1 SGHTA, CDR2 FQGNSA. There are 16 residues in the CDR3. CDR3 amino acids: CASSSSGGEVGETQYF. In DNA form, the CDR3 reads TGTGCCAGCAGCTCCTCCGGGGGGGAAGTAGGAGAGACCCAGTACTTC.

The V call is TRBV11-2, the J call TRBJ2-3; D is uncertain. The V end was cut by 7 bases, the J end by 0 bases, with 23 bases between. The CDR3 is 18 residues long. Per germline, CDR1 SGHAT and CDR2 FQNNGV. The CDR3 region is CASTPRVPQGPSTDTQYF. The CDR3 DNA follows: TGTGCCAGCACCCCTAGGGTCCCCCAAGGGCCTAGCACAGATACGCAGTATTTT.

Here the CDR3 reads CASTGQGFFGYTF. The DNA for the CDR3 is TGTGCCAGCACCGGCCAAGGGTTTTTTGGCTACACCTTC. The chain is built from TRBV7-3 and TRBJ1-2; no firm D call. Trimming removed 7 bases at V and 7 bases at J, with 16 bases between. The CDR3 spans 13 residues. Germline V gives CDR1 SGHTA, CDR2 FQGTGA.

There are a few counts of this clonotype. The chain has TRBV6-1 and TRBJ1-3; tentatively, D is TRBD1 (6 bases). The CDR3 has 14 amino acids. Looked up from germline, CDR1 is MNHNS and CDR2 is SASEGT. V gave up 6 bases and J gave up 5 bases, with 14 bases separating them. The CDR3 DNA follows: TGTGCCAGCAGACAAGCCGGGGGCCGAAACACCATATATTTT. Its protein is CASRQAGGRNTIYF.

In this sample, this clonotype turned up many times. The gene calls are TRBV7-2 and TRBJ2-7; 9 bases agree with TRBD1. The V gene's germline CDR1 is SGHTA and CDR2 FQGNSA. Losses at the gene ends were 5 bases for V and 0 bases for J; bases not matched to a gene: 8. This CDR3 spans 16 amino acids. CDR3 sequence reads: CASSRTGAWSSYEQYF. The CDR3, as DNA: TGTGCCAGCAGCCGGACAGGGGCGTGGAGCTCCTACGAGCAGTACTTC.

The CDR3 is CSVERDNYGYTF. CDR3 nucleotide sequence: TGCAGCGTTGAGAGGGATAACTATGGCTACACCTTC. The chain employs TRBV29-1 and TRBJ1-2; D not certain. The CDR3 runs to 12 residues. Trimming removed 3 bases at V and 1 base at J, with 6 bases between. Germline CDR1 is SQVTM and CDR2 is ANQGSEA.

The chain links TRBV18 to TRBJ2-1, with 7 bases lining up with TRBD2. Trimming at V came to 1 base and at J to 2 bases, leaving 2 bases not matched to a gene. This CDR3 has 15 amino acids. Germline loops: CDR1 KGHSH, CDR2 LQKENI. The CDR3 DNA sequence: TGTGCCAGCTCACCACTAAGCGGGGCCTACAATGAGCAGTTCTTC. It codes for CASSPLSGAYNEQFF.

This sequence joins TRBV6-6 and TRBJ2-5; 12 bases align to TRBD2. Germline loops: CDR1 MNHNY, CDR2 SVGAGI (reference sequence). The CDR3 covers 16 residues. Trimming cost V 0 bases and J 3 bases; bases outside gene matches: 2. The CDR3 reads CASSYSRTSGEETQYF. The DNA of the CDR3 is TGTGCCAGCAGTTACTCGAGGACTAGCGGGGAAGAGACCCAGTACTTC.

This clonotype was recorded a few times. The CDR3 DNA reads TGTGCCAGCAGCGCCCCAGAGCGGGGTCTCTACGAGCAGTACTTC. It yields the protein CASSAPERGLYEQYF. The rearrangement links TRBV6-2 or TRBV6-3 to TRBJ2-7, with 7 bases fitting TRBD2. Germline CDR1 reads MNHEY; CDR2 reads SVGEGT. J was trimmed by 3 bases and V by 6 bases; bases with no gene match: 11. The CDR3 contains 15 residues.

Details on this clonotype: The CDR3 does not close with the conserved phenylalanine or tryptophan, likely indicating a read error. V usage is TRBV20-1 and J usage is TRBJ2-7; perhaps TRBD2 as D (6 bases). V was cut by 8 bases and J by 2 bases, with 16 bases left in between. CDR3 size: 13 residues. Germline CDR1 DFQATT, CDR2 SNEGSKA (reference sequence). CDR3 sequence: CSPDLRETYEQYL. CDR3 DNA: TGCAGTCCAGATCTGCGGGAAACCTACGAGCAGTACCTC.

This clonotype appeared a few times. The CDR3 DNA reads as TGTGCCAGCAGTTACGGCCGGACTAGCGGTGCTTTGGATACGCAGTATTTT. This codes for CASSYGRTSGALDTQYF. The V gene is TRBV6-2 or TRBV6-3, the J gene TRBJ2-3; TRBD2 matches 10 bases. The length of the CDR3 is 17 residues. Germline loops: CDR1 MNHEY, CDR2 SVGEGT. Trimming took 2 bases from V and 6 from J; bases not matched to a gene: 11.

The chain recombines TRBV20-1 with TRBJ2-5, with D uncertain. The V end was cut by 0 bases, the J end by 5 bases, with 7 bases between. Germline CDR1 DFQATT, CDR2 SNEGSKA (reference sequence). The CDR3 has 12 amino acids. The CDR3 DNA sequence: TGCAGTGCTAGAGAAGGGCCGGAGACCCAGTACTTC. Protein sequence: CSAREGPETQYF.